A single sample gave rise to the 12 T cell receptor beta chains below, sequenced in a study of metastatic and nonmetastatic thyroid tumors. TCRdb re-clonotyped the PCR reads via MiXCR. The repertoire holds some 19,000 clones, with 34% as singletons. Thyroid surgery took place with no prior treatment in any patient. The sample was tumor tissue. The receptors come from a female donor with papillary thyroid cancer or a benign thyroid nodule (not recorded which). Some clones in this sample may be carry-over from other donors' samples.

This clone has more than one count but fewer than ten. V usage is TRBV15 and J usage is TRBJ2-7; D is uncertain. CDR1 is LNHNV, CDR2 YYDKDF, per germline (reference sequence). The CDR3 runs to 14 residues. V lost 6 bases and J 6 bases, leaving 18 bases between the germline ends. Here the CDR3 reads CATRPRAADFEQYF. The CDR3 bases are TGTGCCACCAGGCCTAGAGCTGCGGATTTCGAGCAGTACTTC.

This clone is labeled as medium-sized. The genes are TRBV28 and TRBJ1-2, with 8 nucleotides matching TRBD1. The ends lost 4 bases at V and 4 bases at J; junction bases unmatched: 5. Per germline, CDR1 MDHEN and CDR2 SYDVKM. This CDR3 contains 14 residues. The CDR3, as DNA: TGTGCCAGCAGTTCCACAGGGGGAGGCTATGGCTACACCTTC. Translated: CASSSTGGGYGYTF.

This clone occurred a few times. The chain couples TRBV29-1 to TRBJ1-1, with D unclear. V was clipped by 4 bases and J by 5 bases, with 20 bases between them. The germline CDR1 and CDR2 sequences are SQVTM and ANQGSEA. The CDR3 covers 15 residues. The CDR3 reads CSVVPIGPGWTEAFF. In nucleotides, the CDR3 is TGCAGCGTTGTCCCTATAGGCCCGGGTTGGACTGAAGCTTTCTTT.

V and J are TRBV30 and TRBJ1-1; D is perhaps TRBD1 (6 bases). There are 14 residues in the CDR3. Germline V gene lookup returns CDR1 GTSNPN and CDR2 SVGIG (reference sequence). With 3 bases removed from V and 2 bases from J, the gap between germline ends came to 13 bases. CDR3 DNA sequence: TGTGCCTGGAGGCTCAGGGGTAGAAACACTGAAGCTTTCTTT. It encodes CAWRLRGRNTEAFF.

V usage is TRBV5-1 and J usage is TRBJ1-1; the D gene is possibly TRBD1 (6 bases). CDR1 is SGHRS and CDR2 is YFSETQ in the germline V gene. The CDR3 sequence is 15 residues long. Between the trimmed V and J ends, which lost 4 bases and 1 base, there was a span of 14 bases. This CDR3 reads CASSPRQEGNTEAFF. The DNA for the CDR3 is TGCGCCAGCAGCCCGAGACAGGAGGGGAACACTGAAGCTTTCTTT.

This clone was picked up many times. The V gene is TRBV6-1, the J gene TRBJ1-1; perhaps TRBD1 as D (6 bases). CDR1 and CDR2 from the germline V gene are MNHNS and SASEGT. The CDR3 loop spans 14 amino acids. Trimming pared 6 bases from V and 3 bases from J, leaving 14 bases between. The CDR3 sequence: CASSHHEGDTEAFF. The CDR3 coding sequence is TGTGCCAGCAGCCACCACGAGGGGGACACTGAAGCTTTCTTT.

The V call is TRBV11-2, the J call TRBJ2-3; D gene ambiguous. From germline, CDR1 is SGHAT and CDR2 FQNNGV. This CDR3 is 11 amino acids long. V dropped 6 bases and J dropped 9 bases, with 10 bases sitting between them. The CDR3 loop is CASRGGFTQYF. In nucleotides, the CDR3 is TGTGCCAGCAGGGGTGGTTTCACGCAGTATTTT.

This clone has a handful of counts. The V gene is TRBV12-3 or TRBV12-4, the J gene TRBJ2-1, with D uncertain. The CDR3 has 16 residues. With 4 bases removed from V and 7 bases from J, the gap between germline ends came to 20 bases. The CDR3 DNA reads TGTGCCAGCAGTTCCCACACGGAAGCGCTCCAGAATGAGCAGTTCTTC. Translated: CASSSHTEALQNEQFF.

V and J are TRBV24-1 and TRBJ2-1, with TRBD1 identical over 11 bases. The J segment lost 7 bases and the V segment lost 5 bases, leaving 6 bases of the junction unmatched. The CDR3 sequence is 15 residues long. Germline-derived CDR1 and CDR2 are KGHDR and SFDVKD. The CDR3 region is CATSAGQGVSNEQFF. CDR3 nucleotides: TGTGCCACCAGTGCGGGACAGGGGGTATCAAATGAGCAGTTCTTC.

This clone came up many times. The CDR3 sequence: CATSRDFGTSLEQYF. CDR3 DNA: TGTGCCACCAGCAGAGACTTCGGGACATCCCTCGAGCAGTACTTC. The chain has TRBV15 and TRBJ2-7, with a tentative D call TRBD1 (6 bases). This CDR3 has 15 residues. The germline gives CDR1 LNHNV, CDR2 YYDKDF (reference sequence). V was trimmed by 0 bases and J by 6 bases, leaving 15 bases between them.

The chain links TRBV20-1 to TRBJ2-7; D not resolved. Looked up from germline, CDR1 is DFQATT and CDR2 is SNEGSKA (reference sequence). The CDR3 totals 11 residues. This CDR3 is CSGALSYEQYF. The DNA for the CDR3 is TGCAGCGGCGCCTTATCCTACGAGCAGTACTTC.

The chain combines TRBV6-1 with TRBJ1-1; no reliable D call. This CDR3 contains 13 residues. Germline V gene lookup returns CDR1 MNHNS and CDR2 SASEGT. Trimming took off 5 bases at V and 4 bases at J, with 11 bases between the two ends. The CDR3 DNA reads TGTGCCAGCAGTACCCTCTCGGGCACTGAAGCTTTCTTT. Translated, it gives CASSTLSGTEAFF.